The 17 T cell receptor beta chains reported below all come from one sample, sequenced in a study of glioma-infiltrating T cells. Using RNA template, CDR3s of TCR alpha and beta were amplified with iRepertoire arm-PCR. TCRdb re-derived calls from the multiplex PCR reads in MiXCR, one entry per CDR3 protein. The sample shows around 150,000 distinct CDR3 sequences, about two fifths of them seen only once. Sequencing was performed on glioma tissue, nonneoplastic brain tissue, or PBMCs (not recorded which). The receptors were sampled from a human donor with low-grade glioma or glioblastoma, undergoing nonglioma brain surgery, or in good health (not recorded which).

In this sample, this clonotype turned up many times. The V and J genes are TRBV20-1 and TRBJ2-4, with 8 bases fitting TRBD2. J was trimmed by 9 bases and V by 4 bases; bases with no gene match: 5. Germline CDR1 reads DFQATT; CDR2 reads SNEGSKA (reference sequence). The CDR3 consists of 12 residues. DNA for the CDR3: TGCAGTGCTAATCCCGGGAGGGGCATTCAGTACTTC. This sequence encodes CSANPGRGIQYF.

This clonotype has ten or more counts. V is TRBV20-1 and J is TRBJ2-1, with TRBD2 matching 7 bases. CDR1 and CDR2 (germline): DFQATT, SNEGSKA (reference sequence). CDR3 size: 18 residues. Trimming removed 4 bases from V and 0 bases from J; junction bases left unmatched: 15. CDR3 loop: CSAISSAGRGSSYNEQFF. DNA of the CDR3: TGCAGTGCTATAAGTTCTGCGGGGAGGGGTAGCTCCTACAATGAGCAGTTCTTC.

This clonotype was seen a single time. The chain carries TRBV12-3 or TRBV12-4 and TRBJ1-1; D uncertain. This CDR3 comprises 14 residues. Trimming stripped 7 bases from V and 3 bases from J, with 15 bases between. This CDR3 reads CASTLSAGYTEAFF. Here the CDR3 DNA reads TGTGCCAGCACCCTAAGCGCGGGGTACACTGAAGCTTTCTTT.

Only a few counts were recorded for this clonotype. The V gene is TRBV6-5, the J gene TRBJ1-6; weak D call: TRBD1 (6 bases). V lost 6 bases to trimming and J lost 8 bases, with 14 bases between them. Germline V gives CDR1 MNHEY, CDR2 SVGAGI. This CDR3 region has 14 residues. The CDR3 nucleotides are TGTGCCAGCAGGGACTACAGGGAGGATTCACCCCTCCACTTT. Translation: CASRDYREDSPLHF.

This clonotype showed up just a few times. This chain joins TRBV28 and TRBJ2-5; the D is unclear. Germline CDR1 reads MDHEN; CDR2 reads SYDVKM. The CDR3 sequence is 14 residues long. With 5 bases removed from V and 0 bases from J, the gap between germline ends came to 10 bases. CDR3 protein: CASSPPRYQETQYF. The CDR3 nucleotides are TGTGCCAGCAGTCCCCCCAGGTACCAAGAGACCCAGTACTTC. The complete variable domain, with remaining parts taken from reference TRBV28 and TRBJ2-5, reads DVKVTQSSRYLVKRTGEKVFLECVQDMDHENMFWYRQDPGLGLRLIYFSYDVKMKEKGDIPEGYSVSREKKERFSLILESASTNQTSMYLCASSPPRYQETQYFGPGTRLLVL.

This clonotype turned up a few times. This chain links TRBV2 with TRBJ2-1, with 7 bases identical to TRBD2. The germline gives CDR1 SNHLY, CDR2 FYNNEI. This CDR3 contains 17 residues. V lost 5 bases, J lost 15 bases, and 25 bases stayed unmatched. The CDR3 DNA reads as TGTGCCAGCAGTTCTTCCAGCGGGATTTGGGCCGCTGATTATCCGTTCTTC. This encodes CASSSSSGIWAADYPFF.

This clonotype was seen a few times. For the CDR3, the DNA is TGTGCCAGCAGCGCGACCCTGGGCACAGATACGCAGTATTTT. Its protein is CASSATLGTDTQYF. The chain uses TRBV7-2 and TRBJ2-3; D not resolved. CDR1 and CDR2 from the germline V gene are SGHTA and FQGNSA. The CDR3 sequence is 14 residues long. V was shortened by 5 bases and J by 1 base, with 10 bases between the two germline ends.

CDR3 nucleotide sequence: TGTGCCAGCAGTGGAAGAGGGGGGACACCAAATCAGCCCCAGCATTTT. Amino acids: CASSGRGGTPNQPQHF. The V gene is TRBV2, the J gene TRBJ1-5, with D perhaps TRBD1 (6 bases). Trimming pared 4 bases from V and 4 bases from J, leaving 17 bases between. CDR3 length equals 16 residues. Germline V gene lookup returns CDR1 SNHLY and CDR2 FYNNEI.

This clonotype was observed a handful of times. The J gene is TRBJ2-7, the V gene TRBV4-1; no clear D. The V end was cut by 1 base, the J end by 5 bases, with 18 bases between. CDR3 size: 16 residues. Germline V gives CDR1 MGHRA, CDR2 YSYEKL. The CDR3 region is CASSQVSWPSMHEQYF. CDR3 nucleotide sequence: TGCGCCAGCAGCCAAGTGTCGTGGCCCAGCATGCACGAGCAGTACTTC.

This clonotype appeared a few times. The genes are TRBV6-1 and TRBJ2-5, with D perhaps TRBD1 (6 bases). CDR3 length: 15 amino acids. Germline-derived CDR1 and CDR2 are MNHNS and SASEGT. Trimming removed 5 bases at V and 2 bases at J, with 15 bases between. CDR3 nucleotide sequence: TGTGCCAGCAGTTCATCACAGGGTACACAAGAGACCCAGTACTTC. Translated, it gives CASSSSQGTQETQYF.

V is TRBV7-9 and J is TRBJ2-1; no definite D call. Deletions cut 1 base from V and 3 bases from J, with 10 bases between. The CDR3 is 15 residues long. The V gene's germline CDR1 is SEHNR and CDR2 FQNEAQ (reference sequence). The CDR3: CASSLGIVLYNEQFF. The CDR3 coding sequence is TGTGCCAGCAGCTTAGGCATAGTGCTCTACAATGAGCAGTTCTTC.

This clonotype came up a few times. This chain links TRBV27 with TRBJ1-1, with TRBD1 matching 9 bases. This CDR3 contains 15 residues. Germline CDR1 and CDR2: MNHEY and SMNVEV (reference sequence). V was clipped by 6 bases and J by 4 bases; unmatched bases: 9. CDR3 residues: CASRRETTGGTEAFF. The CDR3 DNA reads as TGTGCCAGCAGACGGGAGACGACAGGGGGCACTGAAGCTTTCTTT.

This sequence joins TRBV4-3 and TRBJ2-1; tentatively, D is TRBD1 or TRBD2 (6 bases each). The germline gives CDR1 LGHNA, CDR2 YSLEER. V lost 4 bases and J 8 bases, leaving 18 bases between the germline ends. The CDR3 has 15 residues. CDR3 nucleotides: TGCGCCAGCAGCCTAAGGTGGGGGGCTAGGCATGAGCAGTTCTTC. It yields the protein CASSLRWGARHEQFF.

The V call is TRBV20-1, the J call TRBJ1-3, with D perhaps matching TRBD1 (6 bases). Germline CDR1 is DFQATT and CDR2 is SNEGSKA (reference sequence). Trimming removed 4 bases from V and 1 base from J, with 11 bases in between. CDR3 length: 14 residues. The CDR3 region has the DNA TGCAGTGCTAATATAGGGGGATCTGGAAACACCATATATTTT. It yields the protein CSANIGGSGNTIYF.

This clonotype appeared once. The chain uses TRBV20-1 and TRBJ1-2; TRBD1 agrees at 8 bases. The CDR3 totals 13 residues. CDR1 is DFQATT, CDR2 SNEGSKA, per germline (reference sequence). V dropped 2 bases and J dropped 8; count of bases not matched to a gene: 7. The CDR3 here is CSARRGQGGGYTF. DNA of the CDR3: TGCAGTGCTAGAAGAGGACAGGGAGGCGGCTACACCTTC.

V gene TRBV18 combines with J gene TRBJ1-1, with D hard to call. Germline V gene lookup returns CDR1 KGHSH and CDR2 LQKENI. V was pared by 6 bases and J by 6 bases, with 14 bases between. The CDR3 is 13 residues long. CDR3 sequence: CASSRLHDAEAFF. CDR3 in DNA: TGTGCCAGCTCCCGTCTCCATGACGCTGAAGCTTTCTTT. The whole variable domain, remainder taken from reference TRBV18 and TRBJ1-1, is NAGVMQNPRHLVRRRGQEARLRCSPMKGHSHVYWYRQLPEEGLKFMVYLQKENIIDESGMPKERFSAEFPKEGPSILRIQQVVRGDSAAYFCASSRLHDAEAFFGQGTRLTVV.

The count of this clonotype is one. A read error may explain this, as a much larger clone is one base away. In this CDR3 the conserved last residue, phenylalanine or tryptophan, is missing, so a read error is likely. The chain combines TRBV6-2 or TRBV6-3 with TRBJ2-5, with a possible D match to TRBD1 (6 bases). Germline assignment: CDR1 MNHEY and CDR2 SVGEGT. The CDR3 loop spans 15 amino acids. Trimming left V 0 bases short and J 4 bases short, with 12 bases between. The CDR3 bases are TGTGCCAGCAGTTACTCGAGCCCAGGGGCAGAGACCCAGTACCTC. Encoded protein: CASSYSSPGAETQYL.